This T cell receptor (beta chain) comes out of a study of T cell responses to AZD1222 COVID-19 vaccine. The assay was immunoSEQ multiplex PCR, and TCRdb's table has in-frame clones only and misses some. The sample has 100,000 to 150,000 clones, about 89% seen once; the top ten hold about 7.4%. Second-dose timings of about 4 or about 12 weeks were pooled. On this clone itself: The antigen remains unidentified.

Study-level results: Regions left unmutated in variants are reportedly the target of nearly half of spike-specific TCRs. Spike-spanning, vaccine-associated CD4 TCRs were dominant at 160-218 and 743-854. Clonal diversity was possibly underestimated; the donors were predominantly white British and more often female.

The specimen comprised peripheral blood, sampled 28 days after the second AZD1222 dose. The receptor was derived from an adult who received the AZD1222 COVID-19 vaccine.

CDR3 DNA sequence: TGTGCCAGCAGCGTAGGGGCTCCCGGGGAGCTGTTTTTT. Translated: CASSVGAPGELFF. J is TRBJ2-2 and V is TRBV9, with D uncertain. Trimming cost V 0 bases and J 6 bases, with 6 bases left between them. The CDR3 loop spans 13 amino acids. Germline lookup yields CDR1 SGDLS and CDR2 YYNGEE.